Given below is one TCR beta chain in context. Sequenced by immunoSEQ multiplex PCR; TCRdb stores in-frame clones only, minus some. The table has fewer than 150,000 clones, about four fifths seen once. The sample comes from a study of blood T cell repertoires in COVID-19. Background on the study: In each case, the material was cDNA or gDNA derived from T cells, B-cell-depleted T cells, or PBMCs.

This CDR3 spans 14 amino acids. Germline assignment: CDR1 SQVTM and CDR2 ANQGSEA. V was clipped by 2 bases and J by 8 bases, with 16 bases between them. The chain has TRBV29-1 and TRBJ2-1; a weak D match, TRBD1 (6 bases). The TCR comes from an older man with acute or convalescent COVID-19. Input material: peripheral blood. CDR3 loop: CSVEKDSDWDEQFF. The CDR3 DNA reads TGCAGCGTTGAAAAGGACAGCGACTGGGATGAGCAGTTCTTC.